The T cell receptor (beta chain) described here comes from a study of post-analysis software for immune sequencing data. Unique-molecular-identifier-tagged TCR beta cDNA libraries were used. TCRdb re-called the PCR reads with MiXCR, one entry per CDR3 protein. In the table there are roughly 620,000 distinct CDR3 sequences, roughly two fifths of which are singletons. General study results and limits: TRBV5-6, TRBV5-1 and TRBV20-1 were among five TRBV segments more frequent in patients than controls.

This clonotype was counted only a few times. Its antigen remains unidentified. The CDR3 runs to 13 residues. Trimming took 6 bases from V and 9 from J, leaving 18 bases between them. This sequence originates from a girl aged 5-17 years with multiple sclerosis. This rearrangement joins TRBV12-3 or TRBV12-4 to TRBJ2-7; D is perhaps TRBD1 or TRBD2 (5 bases each). The sequencing input was blood. The chain's CDR3 is CASRSGTPVVQYF. CDR3 sequence (DNA): TGTGCCAGCAGATCCGGGACCCCCGTCGTGCAGTACTTC.